This T cell receptor beta chain is drawn from a study of post-analysis software for immune sequencing data. General study points: Samples from a shared batch, those prepared together, strongly co-clustered by F measure. Compared with controls, patients showed significantly lower normalized Chao1 diversity. Controls had lower frequencies than patients of about 5 TRBV segments, which included TRBV5-6, TRBV5-1 and TRBV20-1.

CDR3 length equals 17 residues. Germline CDR1 reads SGHVS; CDR2 reads FQNEAQ. This clonotype was seen only a few times. Its antigen is unknown. The library was made from cDNA and included unique molecular identifiers. A population of 1 to 10 million T cells gave rise to roughly 0.5 million cDNA molecules. TCRdb independently ran MiXCR on the PCR reads; one entry per CDR3 protein. Here the sample spans about 500,000 distinct CDR3 sequences, roughly 46% being singletons. This rearrangement joins TRBV7-8 to TRBJ2-4; maybe TRBD1 (6 bases). The end of the DNA fits TRBJ2-7 better, so the J call may be wrong. This receptor was obtained from a girl under 18 with multiple sclerosis. The sample was blood. CDR3 DNA sequence: TGTGCCAGCAGCTTAGTAAAGGGCAGGGGTATATCCTACGAGCAGTACTTC. This codes for CASSLVKGRGISYEQYF.